This T cell receptor beta chain is drawn from a study of CD8 T cells in ankylosing spondylitis. TCRdb itself ran the 5' RACE reads through MiXCR, one entry per CDR3 protein. This table has about 140,000 distinct CDR3 sequences, 7.5% to 9.5% appearing once. The junction had 16 bases not matched to a gene; V was cut back by 0 bases and J by 6 bases. Germline values: CDR1 SGHAT, CDR2 FQNNGV. The CDR3 covers 18 residues. This clonotype was counted at least ten times. The sequencing sample was made of synovial fluid, either unsorted or a sorted T cell fraction (not recorded which). This receptor was obtained from a male donor with ankylosing spondylitis. The J gene is TRBJ2-7, the V gene TRBV11-2, with 8 bases identical to TRBD2. The CDR3 sequence: CASSLESPVSGVRGEQYF. In DNA form, the CDR3 reads TGTGCCAGCAGCTTAGAATCCCCCGTTAGCGGGGTCCGGGGCGAGCAGTACTTC. Looking up the rest from reference TRBV11-2 and TRBJ2-7 gives the full variable domain: EAGVAQSPRYKIIEKRQSVAFWCNPISGHATLYWYQQILGQGPKLLIQFQNNGVVDDSQLPKDRFSAERLKGVDSTLKIQPAKLEDSAVYLCASSLESPVSGVRGEQYFGPGTRLTVT.